The 5 T cell receptor beta chains presented below share a single source sample, sequenced in a study of blood T cell repertoires in COVID-19 (TCRdb year 2020). Libraries were prepared through the immunoSEQ multiplex PCR assay. The source is immuneACCESS, and TCRdb retained only in-frame sequences with V and J called. Part of the clones is not carried over; for the studies checked, unresolved V genes explain less than half of this, and the remainder is unexplained. The sample contains some 250,000 clones, more than 85% of them found a single time. Roughly 5.6% of the sample goes to the ten largest clones. Sequences were obtained from peripheral blood. The receptors come from a woman in her sixties with COVID-19, enrolled during active disease.

The DNA for the CDR3 is TGTGCCATCAGGTCGGGACAGGGGACCTACGAGCAGTACTTC. Protein sequence: CAIRSGQGTYEQYF. V gene TRBV10-3 combines with J gene TRBJ2-7; TRBD1 agrees at 10 bases. The CDR3 runs 14 residues. Germline CDR1 ENHRY, CDR2 SYGVKD. The V and J ends lost 6 bases and 2 bases, in that order; junction bases with no gene match: 4.

V gene TRBV28 combines with J gene TRBJ2-6; 12 bases agree with TRBD1. V shed 6 bases and J 4 bases; nucleotides not matched to a gene: 10. The V gene's germline CDR1 is MDHEN and CDR2 SYDVKM. The CDR3 covers 18 residues. CDR3 amino acids: CASSQMGQGAWGANVLTF. CDR3 DNA: TGTGCCAGCAGCCAAATGGGACAGGGGGCGTGGGGGGCCAACGTCCTGACTTTC. Filled out from reference TRBV28 and TRBJ2-6, the complete variable domain reads DVKVTQSSRYLVKRTGEKVFLECVQDMDHENMFWYRQDPGLGLRLIYFSYDVKMKEKGDIPEGYSVSREKKERFSLILESASTNQTSMYLCASSQMGQGAWGANVLTFGAGSRLTVL.

V usage is TRBV5-1 and J usage is TRBJ2-3, with TRBD2 matching 7 bases. CDR1 is SGHRS, CDR2 YFSETQ, per germline. The CDR3 has 15 residues. V lost 3 bases, J lost 2 bases, and 6 bases stayed unmatched. The chain's CDR3 is CASSSTSAPTDTQYF. The CDR3 DNA follows: TGCGCCAGCAGCTCCACTAGCGCTCCCACAGATACGCAGTATTTT.

This clone is a singleton in its sample. The V call is TRBV5-1, the J call TRBJ1-6, with 7 bases that match TRBD1. The germline gives CDR1 SGHRS, CDR2 YFSETQ. The V segment lost 1 base and the J segment 8 bases; nucleotides outside the gene matches: 12. The CDR3 is 17 amino acids. CDR3 region: CASSLLVRTGSHSPLHF. Written as DNA, the CDR3 is TGCGCCAGCAGCTTGCTCGTTCGGACAGGTTCCCATTCACCCCTCCACTTT. Together with reference TRBV5-1 and TRBJ1-6, the CDR3 gives the full variable domain: KAGVTQTPRYLIKTRGQQVTLSCSPISGHRSVSWYQQTPGQGLQFLFEYFSETQRNKGNFPGRFSGRQFSNSRSEMNVSTLELGDSALYLCASSLLVRTGSHSPLHFGNGTRLTVT.

The rearrangement links TRBV7-2 to TRBJ2-5; 9 bases line up with TRBD2. J was trimmed by 5 bases and V by 5 bases; bases with no gene match: 3. Looked up from germline, CDR1 is SGHTA and CDR2 is FQGNSA. The CDR3 spans 13 residues. In nucleotides, the CDR3 is TGTGCCAGCAGCGCTAGCGGGACGGAGACCCAGTACTTC. Translating gives CASSASGTETQYF. The entire variable domain, with the rest obtained from reference TRBV7-2 and TRBJ2-5, is as follows: GAGVSQSPSNKVTEKGKDVELRCDPISGHTALYWYRQSLGQGLEFLIYFQGNSAPDKSGLPSDRFSAERTGGSVSTLTIQRTQQEDSAVYLCASSASGTETQYFGPGTRLLVL.